This T cell receptor (beta chain) was captured by sequencing in a study of blood T cell repertoires in COVID-19. Background on the study: Sites in the United States, Italy and Spain provided acute and convalescent COVID-19 samples. Sources were T cells, B-cell-depleted T cells, or PBMCs; the material itself was cDNA or gDNA.

This CDR3 has 17 residues. Germline CDR1 reads LNHDA; CDR2 reads SQIVND (reference sequence). The V and J ends lost 5 bases and 0 bases, in that order; junction bases with no gene match: 6. In the original analysis: Estimation of nucleated cell counts was performed using reference gene primer amplification. Clones were sequenced by immunoSEQ multiplex PCR, and TCRdb holds only the in-frame ones, with some missing. D and trimming were read from the DNA, whereas the V and J calls and clone size are those reported in that table. The data show some 49,000 clones, with 81% seen just once and 20% to 25% held by the top ten.

The chain uses TRBV19 and TRBJ2-3, with 12 bases lining up with TRBD2. The sample comprised peripheral blood. This TCR derives from a woman aged 80 or over with COVID-19, enrolled during active disease. Written as DNA, the CDR3 is TGTGCCAGTAGTCTACTAGCGGGAGGATCAAGCACAGATACGCAGTATTTT. Its protein product is CASSLLAGGSSTDTQYF. Complete variable domain (other parts from reference TRBV19 and TRBJ2-3): DGGITQSPKYLFRKEGQNVTLSCEQNLNHDAMYWYRQDPGQGLRLIYYSQIVNDFQKGDIAEGYSVSREKKESFPLTVTSAQKNPTAFYLCASSLLAGGSSTDTQYFGPGTRLTVL.